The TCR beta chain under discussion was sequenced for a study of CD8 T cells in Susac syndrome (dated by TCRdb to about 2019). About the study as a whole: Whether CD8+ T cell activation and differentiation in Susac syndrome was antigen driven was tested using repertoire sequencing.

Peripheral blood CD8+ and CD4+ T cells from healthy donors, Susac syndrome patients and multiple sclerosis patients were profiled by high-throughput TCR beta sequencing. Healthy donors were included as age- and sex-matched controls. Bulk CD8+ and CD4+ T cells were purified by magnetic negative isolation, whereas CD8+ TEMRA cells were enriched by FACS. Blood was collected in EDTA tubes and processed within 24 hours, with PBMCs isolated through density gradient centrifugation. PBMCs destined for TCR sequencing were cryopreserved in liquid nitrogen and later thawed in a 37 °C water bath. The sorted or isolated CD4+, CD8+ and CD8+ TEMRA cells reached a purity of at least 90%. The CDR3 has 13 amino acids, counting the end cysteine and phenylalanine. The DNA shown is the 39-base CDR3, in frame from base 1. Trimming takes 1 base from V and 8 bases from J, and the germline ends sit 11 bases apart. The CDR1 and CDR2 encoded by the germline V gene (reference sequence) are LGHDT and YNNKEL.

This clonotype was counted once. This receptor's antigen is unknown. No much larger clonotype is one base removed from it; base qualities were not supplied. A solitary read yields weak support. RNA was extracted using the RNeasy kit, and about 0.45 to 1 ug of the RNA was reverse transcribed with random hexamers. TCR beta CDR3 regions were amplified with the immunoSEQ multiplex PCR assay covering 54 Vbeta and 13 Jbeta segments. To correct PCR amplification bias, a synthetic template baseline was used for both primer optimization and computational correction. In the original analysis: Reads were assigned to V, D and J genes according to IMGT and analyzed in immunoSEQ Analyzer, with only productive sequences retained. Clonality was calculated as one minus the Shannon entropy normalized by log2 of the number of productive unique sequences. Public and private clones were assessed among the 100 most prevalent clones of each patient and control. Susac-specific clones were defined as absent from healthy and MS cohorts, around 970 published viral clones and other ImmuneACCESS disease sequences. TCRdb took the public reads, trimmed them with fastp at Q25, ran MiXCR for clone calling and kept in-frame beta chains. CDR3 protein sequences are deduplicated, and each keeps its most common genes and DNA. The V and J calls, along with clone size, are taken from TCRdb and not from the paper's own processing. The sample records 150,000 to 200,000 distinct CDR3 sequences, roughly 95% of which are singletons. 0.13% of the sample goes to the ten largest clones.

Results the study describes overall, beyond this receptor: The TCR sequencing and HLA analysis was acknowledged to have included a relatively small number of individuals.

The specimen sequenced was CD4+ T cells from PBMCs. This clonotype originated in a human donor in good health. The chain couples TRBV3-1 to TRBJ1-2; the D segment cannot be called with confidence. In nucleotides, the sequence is TGTGCCAGCAGCCAAGCTAGGGAAATAGGCTACACCTTC. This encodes CASSQAREIGYTF.